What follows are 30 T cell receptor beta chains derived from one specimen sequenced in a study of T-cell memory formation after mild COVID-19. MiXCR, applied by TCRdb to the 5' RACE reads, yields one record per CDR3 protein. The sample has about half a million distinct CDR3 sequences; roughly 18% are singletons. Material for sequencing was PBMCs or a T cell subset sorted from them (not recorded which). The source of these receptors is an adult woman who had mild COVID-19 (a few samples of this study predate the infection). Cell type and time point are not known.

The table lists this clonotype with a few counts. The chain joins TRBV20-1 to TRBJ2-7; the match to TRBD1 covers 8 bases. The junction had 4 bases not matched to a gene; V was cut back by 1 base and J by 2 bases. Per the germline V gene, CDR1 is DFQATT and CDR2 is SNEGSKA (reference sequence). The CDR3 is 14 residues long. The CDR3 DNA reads TGCAGTGCTAGAGCCCGGACAGGGACCTACGAGCAGTACTTC. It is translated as CSARARTGTYEQYF.

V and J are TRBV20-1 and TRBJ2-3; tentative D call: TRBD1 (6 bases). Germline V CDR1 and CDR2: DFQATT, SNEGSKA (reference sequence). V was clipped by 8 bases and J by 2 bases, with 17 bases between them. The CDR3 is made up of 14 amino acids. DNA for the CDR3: TGCAGTACCGGAGCCAGGGGTCCCACAGATACGCAGTATTTT. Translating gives CSTGARGPTDTQYF.

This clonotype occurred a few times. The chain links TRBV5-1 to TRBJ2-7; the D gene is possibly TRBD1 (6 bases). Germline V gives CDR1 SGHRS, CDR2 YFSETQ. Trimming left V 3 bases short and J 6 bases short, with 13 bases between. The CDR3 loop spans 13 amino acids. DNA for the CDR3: TGCGCCAGCAGCTGGGACATATCGAGCGAGCAGTACTTC. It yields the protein CASSWDISSEQYF.

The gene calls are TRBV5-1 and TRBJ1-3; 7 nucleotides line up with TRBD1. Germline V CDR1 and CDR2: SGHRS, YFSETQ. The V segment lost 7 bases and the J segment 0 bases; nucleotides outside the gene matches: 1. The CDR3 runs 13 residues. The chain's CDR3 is CASGTDSGNTIYF. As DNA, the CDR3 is TGCGCCAGCGGGACAGACTCTGGAAACACCATATATTTT.

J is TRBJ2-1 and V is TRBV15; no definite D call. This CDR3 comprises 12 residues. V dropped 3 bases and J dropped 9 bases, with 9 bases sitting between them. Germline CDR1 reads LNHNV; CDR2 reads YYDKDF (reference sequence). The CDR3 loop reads CATSRLHAEQFF. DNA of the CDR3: TGTGCCACCAGCAGGCTGCACGCTGAGCAGTTCTTC.

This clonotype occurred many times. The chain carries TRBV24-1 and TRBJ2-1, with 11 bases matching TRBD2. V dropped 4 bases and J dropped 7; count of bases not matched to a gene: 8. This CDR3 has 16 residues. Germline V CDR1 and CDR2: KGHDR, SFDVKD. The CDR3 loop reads CATSEGSGGARNEQFF. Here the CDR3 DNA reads TGTGCCACCAGTGAGGGTAGCGGGGGGGCCAGAAATGAGCAGTTCTTC.

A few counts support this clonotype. In DNA, the CDR3 is TGTGCCAGCAGTTTTGGATCAGGTGAACAGCCCCAGCATTTT. This codes for CASSFGSGEQPQHF. The genes are TRBV12-3 or TRBV12-4 and TRBJ1-5; D is ambiguous. V dropped 3 bases and J dropped 7 bases, with 13 bases sitting between them. The CDR3 contains 14 residues.

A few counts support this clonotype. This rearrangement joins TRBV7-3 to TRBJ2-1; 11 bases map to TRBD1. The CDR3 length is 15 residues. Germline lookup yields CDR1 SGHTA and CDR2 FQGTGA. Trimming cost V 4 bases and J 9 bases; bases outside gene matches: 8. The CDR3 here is CASSSTRDRGGEQFF. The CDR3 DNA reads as TGTGCCAGCAGCTCAACCCGGGACAGGGGGGGTGAGCAGTTCTTC. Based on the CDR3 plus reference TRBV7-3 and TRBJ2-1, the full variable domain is GAGVSQTPSNKVTEKGKYVELRCDPISGHTALYWYRQSLGQGPEFLIYFQGTGAADDSGLPNDRFFAVRPEGSVSTLKIQRTERGDSAVYLCASSSTRDRGGEQFFGPGTRLTVL.

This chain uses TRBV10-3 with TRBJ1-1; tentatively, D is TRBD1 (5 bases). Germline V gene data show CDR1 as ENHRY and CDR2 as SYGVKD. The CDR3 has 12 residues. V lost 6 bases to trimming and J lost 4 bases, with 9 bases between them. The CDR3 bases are TGTGCCATCAGAACGCAGGGCACTGAAGCTTTCTTT. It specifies CAIRTQGTEAFF.

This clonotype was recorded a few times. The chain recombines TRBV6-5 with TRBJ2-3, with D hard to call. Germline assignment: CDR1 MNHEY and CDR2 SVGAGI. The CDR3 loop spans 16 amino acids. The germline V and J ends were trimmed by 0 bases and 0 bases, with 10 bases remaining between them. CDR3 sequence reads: CASSYSAALSTDTQYF. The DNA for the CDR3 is TGTGCCAGCAGTTACTCGGCTGCTCTTAGCACAGATACGCAGTATTTT.

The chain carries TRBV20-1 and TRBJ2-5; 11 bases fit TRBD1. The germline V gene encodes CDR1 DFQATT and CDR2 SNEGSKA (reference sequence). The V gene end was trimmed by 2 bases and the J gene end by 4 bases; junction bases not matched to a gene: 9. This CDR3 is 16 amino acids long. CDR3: CSARWLAGQGGETQYF. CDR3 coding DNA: TGCAGTGCTAGATGGCTAGCGGGACAGGGGGGAGAGACCCAGTACTTC.

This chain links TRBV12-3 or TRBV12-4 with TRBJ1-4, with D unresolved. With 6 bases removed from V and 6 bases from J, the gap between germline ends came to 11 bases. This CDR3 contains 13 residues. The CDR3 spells CASRCGGYEKLFF. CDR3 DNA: TGTGCCAGCAGATGTGGAGGGTATGAAAAACTGTTTTTT.

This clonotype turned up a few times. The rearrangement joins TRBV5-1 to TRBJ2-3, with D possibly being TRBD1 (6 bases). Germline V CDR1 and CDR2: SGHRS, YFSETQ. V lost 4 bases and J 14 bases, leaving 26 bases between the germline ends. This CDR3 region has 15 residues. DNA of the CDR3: TGCGCCAGCAGCCGCACAATCGACAGGCAGTACGTGGCGTATTTT. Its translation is CASSRTIDRQYVAYF.

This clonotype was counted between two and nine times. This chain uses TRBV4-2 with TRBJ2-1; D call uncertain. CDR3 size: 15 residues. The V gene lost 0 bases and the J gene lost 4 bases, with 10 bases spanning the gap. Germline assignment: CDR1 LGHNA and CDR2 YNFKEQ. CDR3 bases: TGTGCCAGCAGCCAAGATGAGGCTGAATACAATGAGCAGTTCTTC. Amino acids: CASSQDEAEYNEQFF.

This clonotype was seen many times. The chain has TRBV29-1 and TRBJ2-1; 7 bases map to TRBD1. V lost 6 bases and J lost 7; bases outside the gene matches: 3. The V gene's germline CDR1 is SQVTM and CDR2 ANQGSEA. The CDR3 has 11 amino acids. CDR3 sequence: CSVPQGNEQFF. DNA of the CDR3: TGCAGCGTGCCACAGGGGAATGAGCAGTTCTTC.

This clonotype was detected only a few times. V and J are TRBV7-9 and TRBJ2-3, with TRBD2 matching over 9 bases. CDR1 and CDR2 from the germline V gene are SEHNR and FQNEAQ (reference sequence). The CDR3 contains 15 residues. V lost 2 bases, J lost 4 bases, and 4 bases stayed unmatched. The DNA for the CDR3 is TGTGCCAGCAGCTTACTAGCGGGGTCCGCAGATACGCAGTATTTT. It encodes CASSLLAGSADTQYF.

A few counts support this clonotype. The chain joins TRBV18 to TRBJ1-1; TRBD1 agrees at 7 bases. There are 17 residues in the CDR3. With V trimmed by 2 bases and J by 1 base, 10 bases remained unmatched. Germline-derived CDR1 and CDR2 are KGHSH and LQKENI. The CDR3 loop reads CASSPYATGSQNTEAFF. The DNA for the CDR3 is TGTGCCAGCTCACCATATGCGACAGGGTCACAGAACACTGAAGCTTTCTTT. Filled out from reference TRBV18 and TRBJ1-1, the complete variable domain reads NAGVMQNPRHLVRRRGQEARLRCSPMKGHSHVYWYRQLPEEGLKFMVYLQKENIIDESGMPKERFSAEFPKEGPSILRIQQVVRGDSAAYFCASSPYATGSQNTEAFFGQGTRLTVV.

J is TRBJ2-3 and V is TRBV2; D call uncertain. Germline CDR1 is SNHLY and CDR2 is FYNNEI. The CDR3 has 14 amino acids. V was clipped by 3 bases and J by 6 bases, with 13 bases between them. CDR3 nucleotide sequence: TGTGCCAGCAGTGAGTTTAACCGTTACGATACGCAGTATTTT. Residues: CASSEFNRYDTQYF.

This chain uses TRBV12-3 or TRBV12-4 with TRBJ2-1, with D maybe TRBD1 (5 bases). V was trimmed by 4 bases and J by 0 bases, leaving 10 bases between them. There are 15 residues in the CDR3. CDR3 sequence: CASSWTDISYNEQFF. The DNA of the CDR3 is TGTGCCAGCAGTTGGACGGACATCTCCTACAATGAGCAGTTCTTC.

The CDR3 loop is CASSLSQYEQYF. The DNA of the CDR3 is TGTGCCAGCAGCTTAAGTCAATACGAGCAGTACTTC. This chain uses TRBV11-2 with TRBJ2-7; D not resolved. The CDR3 consists of 12 residues. V was shortened by 2 bases and J by 4 bases, with 6 bases between the two germline ends. Germline V gene data show CDR1 as SGHAT and CDR2 as FQNNGV.

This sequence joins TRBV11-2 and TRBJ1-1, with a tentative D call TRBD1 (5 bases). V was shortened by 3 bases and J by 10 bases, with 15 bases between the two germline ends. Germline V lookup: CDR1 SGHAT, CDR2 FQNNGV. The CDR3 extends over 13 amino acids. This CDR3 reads CASSLAAPRGAFF. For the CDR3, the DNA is TGTGCCAGCAGCTTGGCCGCTCCGAGGGGAGCTTTCTTT.

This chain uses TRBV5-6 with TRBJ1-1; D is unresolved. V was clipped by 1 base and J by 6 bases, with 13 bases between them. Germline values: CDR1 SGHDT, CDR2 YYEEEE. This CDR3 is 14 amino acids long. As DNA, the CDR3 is TGTGCCAGCAGCTTGAGGAATTTATGGGCTGAAGCTTTCTTT. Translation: CASSLRNLWAEAFF.

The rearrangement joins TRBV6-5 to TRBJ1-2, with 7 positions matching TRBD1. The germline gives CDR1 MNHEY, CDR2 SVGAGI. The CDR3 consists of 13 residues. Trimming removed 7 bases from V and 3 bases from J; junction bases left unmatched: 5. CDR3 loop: CASTRQGYYGYTF. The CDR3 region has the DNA TGTGCCAGCACGAGACAGGGATACTATGGCTACACCTTC.

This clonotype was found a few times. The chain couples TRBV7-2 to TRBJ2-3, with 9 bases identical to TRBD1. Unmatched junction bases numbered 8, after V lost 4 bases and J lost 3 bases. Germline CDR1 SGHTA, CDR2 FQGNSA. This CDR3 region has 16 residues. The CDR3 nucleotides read TGTGCCAGCAGCTCCGTGGGGACAGGGAGGACAGATACGCAGTATTTT. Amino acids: CASSSVGTGRTDTQYF.

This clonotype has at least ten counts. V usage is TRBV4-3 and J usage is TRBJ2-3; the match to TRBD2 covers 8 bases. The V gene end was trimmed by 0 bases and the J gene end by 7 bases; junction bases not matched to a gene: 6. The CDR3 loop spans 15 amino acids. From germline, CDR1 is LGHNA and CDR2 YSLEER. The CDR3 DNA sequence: TGCGCCAGCAGCCAAGATACTAGCGGATCTAATACGCAGTATTTT. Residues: CASSQDTSGSNTQYF.

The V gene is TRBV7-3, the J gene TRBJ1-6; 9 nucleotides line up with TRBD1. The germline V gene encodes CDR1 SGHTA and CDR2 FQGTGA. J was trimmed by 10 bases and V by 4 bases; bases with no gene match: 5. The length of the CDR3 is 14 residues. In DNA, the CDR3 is TGTGCCAGCAGCTCCGGACAGGGGACATCACCCCTCCACTTT. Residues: CASSSGQGTSPLHF.

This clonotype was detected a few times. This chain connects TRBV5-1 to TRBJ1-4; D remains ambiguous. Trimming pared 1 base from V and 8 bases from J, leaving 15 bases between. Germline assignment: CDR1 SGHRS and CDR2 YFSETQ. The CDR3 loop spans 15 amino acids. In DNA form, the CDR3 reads TGCGCCAGCAGCTTGAGAGGAGGCGTCCCCGAAAAACTGTTTTTT. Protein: CASSLRGGVPEKLFF.

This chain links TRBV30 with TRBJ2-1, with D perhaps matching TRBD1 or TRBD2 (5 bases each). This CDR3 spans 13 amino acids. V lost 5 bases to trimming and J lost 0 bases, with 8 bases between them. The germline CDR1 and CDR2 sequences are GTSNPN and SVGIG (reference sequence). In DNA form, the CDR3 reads TGTGCCTGGGGGGACCACTCCTACAATGAGCAGTTCTTC. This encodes CAWGDHSYNEQFF.

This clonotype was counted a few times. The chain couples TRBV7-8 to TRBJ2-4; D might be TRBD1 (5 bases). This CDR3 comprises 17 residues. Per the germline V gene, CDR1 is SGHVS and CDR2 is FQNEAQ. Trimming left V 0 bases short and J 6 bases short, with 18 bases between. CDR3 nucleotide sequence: TGTGCCAGCAGCTTAGCTTCTATTCGACAGCCCATAAACATTCAGTACTTC. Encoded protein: CASSLASIRQPINIQYF. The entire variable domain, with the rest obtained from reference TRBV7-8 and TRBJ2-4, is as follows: GAGVSQSPRYKVAKRGQDVALRCDPISGHVSLFWYQQALGQGPEFLTYFQNEAQLDKSGLPSDRFFAERPEGSVSTLKIQRTQQEDSAVYLCASSLASIRQPINIQYFGAGTRLSVL.

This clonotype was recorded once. The CDR3 DNA is TGCAGCGTTGGGGGGCACGGGACAGACACCTACGAGCAGTACTTC. Its protein product is CSVGGHGTDTYEQYF. The gene calls are TRBV29-1 and TRBJ2-7; 7 bases fit TRBD1. This CDR3 is built from 15 residues. Germline loops: CDR1 SQVTM, CDR2 ANQGSEA. V shed 4 bases and J 2 bases; nucleotides not matched to a gene: 11.